This T cell receptor beta chain stems from a study of Ad26.COV2.S vaccination and SARS-CoV-2 variants. To note about this clone: What it recognizes is unknown.

V lost 5 bases and J 5 bases, leaving 18 bases between the germline ends. Germline CDR1 and CDR2: SGHTA and FQGNSA. The CDR3 contains 15 residues. The repertoire was sequenced with immunoSEQ multiplex PCR; TCRdb's copy has only in-frame clones and lacks some. The sample holds 120,000 to 150,000 clones; more than 80% are singletons and the top ten take around 5.1%. Findings and limits, study-wide: Vaccine recipients and placebo recipients showed similar non-spike TCR breadth. Estimates derived from TCR breadth and depth analyses may have underestimated total T cell responses.

This receptor was obtained from a human donor who had recovered from COVID-19. This chain links TRBV7-2 with TRBJ1-2; D perhaps matches TRBD1 (6 bases). Sequencing used peripheral blood, obtained after recovery from COVID-19. The chain's CDR3 is CASSPGTRDPYGYTF. CDR3 coding DNA: TGTGCCAGCAGCCCCGGGACACGCGATCCTTATGGCTACACCTTC.